These 23 T cell receptor beta chains came from one sample sequenced in a study of blood T cell repertoires in COVID-19. The method was immunoSEQ multiplex PCR; TCRdb's version includes in-frame clones alone and lacks a portion of them. Here the sample spans 110,000 or so clones, more than 65% being singletons. The sample was peripheral blood. The source of these receptors is a man aged 50 to 60 with acute or convalescent COVID-19.

A few counts support this clone. V and J are TRBV5-8 and TRBJ1-1; D call uncertain. Trimming stripped 0 bases from V and 10 bases from J, with 7 bases between. Germline V gives CDR1 SGHTS, CDR2 YDEGEE. The CDR3 is 11 residues long. CDR3: CASSLETLAFF. CDR3 bases: TGTGCCAGCAGCTTGGAGACATTAGCTTTCTTT.

The chain combines TRBV5-4 with TRBJ1-4, with D perhaps TRBD1 (6 bases). The CDR3 extends over 15 amino acids. Germline lookup yields CDR1 SGHNT and CDR2 YYREEE (reference sequence). V was clipped by 2 bases and J by 7 bases, with 15 bases between them. CDR3 loop: CASSFQPGEGEKLFF. The CDR3 nucleotides read TGTGCCAGCAGCTTTCAGCCAGGGGAGGGTGAAAAACTGTTTTTT.

V usage is TRBV2 and J usage is TRBJ1-2; a weak D match, TRBD1 (6 bases). Trimming stripped 4 bases from V and 6 bases from J, with 9 bases between. Germline V gives CDR1 SNHLY, CDR2 FYNNEI. The CDR3 loop spans 12 amino acids. The CDR3 nucleotides are TGTGCCAGCAGTGCATCAGGGGATGGCTACACCTTC. Protein sequence: CASSASGDGYTF.

The J gene is TRBJ1-2, the V gene TRBV25-1; no reliable D call. V was cut by 4 bases and J by 5 bases, with 8 bases left in between. The CDR3 has 12 residues. Germline values: CDR1 MGHDK, CDR2 SYGVNS. The CDR3 reads CASSGGGYGYTF. The DNA for the CDR3 is TGTGCCAGCAGTGGTGGAGGGTATGGCTACACCTTC.

The rearrangement links TRBV29-1 to TRBJ1-4; weak D call: TRBD1 (5 bases). Germline V gives CDR1 SQVTM, CDR2 ANQGSEA. The length of the CDR3 is 12 residues. The CDR3: CSIQGANEKLFF. The CDR3 coding sequence is TGCAGTATTCAAGGGGCTAATGAAAAACTGTTTTTT.

This chain uses TRBV24-1 with TRBJ2-1, with TRBD1 matching over 7 bases. There are 15 residues in the CDR3. The germline CDR1 and CDR2 sequences are KGHDR and SFDVKD. V was pared by 6 bases and J by 4 bases, with 8 bases of the junction left unmatched. The CDR3 coding sequence is TGTGCCACCAGTCCTCCGGGACAGCTGTACAATGAGCAGTTCTTC. Its protein product is CATSPPGQLYNEQFF.

Comments on this clone: A junction boundary mismatches the germline segment, possibly from a read error. The rearrangement joins TRBV19 to TRBJ2-2; TRBD1 matches at 7 bases. In germline, CDR1 is LNHDA, CDR2 SQIVND (reference sequence). The CDR3 is made up of 15 amino acids. The CDR3 spells CASCIGQVNTGELFF. The CDR3 nucleotides are TGTGCCAGTTGTATCGGACAGGTCAACACCGGGGAGCTGTTTTTT.

The rearrangement joins TRBV29-1 to TRBJ2-1; a weak D match, TRBD2 (6 bases). The CDR3 extends over 14 amino acids. Germline CDR1 reads SQVTM; CDR2 reads ANQGSEA. V was cut by 2 bases and J by 3 bases, with 11 bases left in between. The CDR3 loop reads CSVELRGYYNEQFF. As DNA, the CDR3 is TGCAGCGTTGAACTACGGGGGTACTACAATGAGCAGTTCTTC.

The chain recombines TRBV30 with TRBJ1-2; D ambiguous. The V end was cut by 1 base, the J end by 8 bases, with 11 bases between. Germline V gene data show CDR1 as GTSNPN and CDR2 as SVGIG (reference sequence). The CDR3 runs to 12 residues. CDR3 residues: CAWSGVGEGYTF. CDR3 in DNA: TGTGCCTGGAGTGGGGTGGGCGAGGGCTACACCTTC.

The chain combines TRBV6-1 with TRBJ2-7; 8 nucleotides agree with TRBD2. This CDR3 has 16 amino acids. V trimming: 2 bases; J trimming: 2 bases; junction bases outside the gene matches: 8. Germline values: CDR1 MNHNS, CDR2 SASEGT. DNA of the CDR3: TGTGCCAGCAGTGAACCGGAGCGGGGGAGTCCCTACGAGCAGTACTTC. The encoded protein is CASSEPERGSPYEQYF.

This chain uses TRBV28 with TRBJ1-4; D remains ambiguous. Per the germline V gene, CDR1 is MDHEN and CDR2 is SYDVKM. V gave up 6 bases and J gave up 8 bases, with 7 bases separating them. This CDR3 has 11 residues. CDR3 sequence reads: CASSQEEKLFF. As DNA, the CDR3 is TGTGCCAGCAGCCAGGAAGAAAAACTGTTTTTT.

The V gene is TRBV9, the J gene TRBJ1-4, with a possible D match to TRBD1 (6 bases). V was pared by 3 bases and J by 4 bases, with 13 bases between. This CDR3 region has 15 residues. Germline CDR1 and CDR2: SGDLS and YYNGEE. The CDR3 spells CASSDGGALNEKLFF. Written as DNA, the CDR3 is TGTGCCAGCAGCGACGGGGGGGCTCTTAATGAAAAACTGTTTTTT.

V usage is TRBV6-1 and J usage is TRBJ1-1; tentatively, D is TRBD1 (5 bases). Trimming stripped 1 base from V and 5 bases from J, with 14 bases between. Germline loops: CDR1 MNHNS, CDR2 SASEGT. The CDR3 length is 15 residues. CDR3 sequence reads: CASSEGVGGETEAFF. The CDR3 DNA follows: TGTGCCAGCAGTGAAGGAGTCGGGGGAGAAACTGAAGCTTTCTTT.

In its sample, this clone was seen a few times. The V and J genes are TRBV5-1 and TRBJ2-5, with D possibly matching TRBD1 (5 bases). CDR1 and CDR2 from the germline V gene are SGHRS and YFSETQ. This CDR3 is 16 amino acids long. Between the trimmed V and J ends, which lost 4 bases and 8 bases, there was a span of 24 bases. CDR3 sequence: CASSPVQDPSRTTQYF. The CDR3 DNA follows: TGCGCCAGCAGCCCCGTACAGGACCCAAGTCGGACAACCCAGTACTTC.

V and J are TRBV7-9 and TRBJ1-5; D possibly corresponds to TRBD1 (5 bases). CDR3 length: 14 residues. The V gene's germline CDR1 is SEHNR and CDR2 FQNEAQ (reference sequence). Trimming stripped 5 bases from V and 5 bases from J, with 13 bases between. The CDR3, as DNA: TGTGCCAGCAGCCCATCGGGGGATTATCAGCCCCAGCATTTT. Amino acids: CASSPSGDYQPQHF.

The chain links TRBV6-1 to TRBJ2-7; D uncertain. Per the germline V gene, CDR1 is MNHNS and CDR2 is SASEGT. This CDR3 has 14 amino acids. V lost 2 bases and J 7 bases, leaving 15 bases between the germline ends. The CDR3 nucleotides are TGTGCCAGCAGTGAATTTATTGGCCTCAGGGAGCAGTACTTC. Translating it yields CASSEFIGLREQYF.

The J gene is TRBJ2-1, the V gene TRBV5-4, with D possibly TRBD2 on 5 matching bases. Germline CDR1 reads SGHNT; CDR2 reads YYREEE (reference sequence). The CDR3 sequence is 14 residues long. Trimming shortened V by 3 bases and J by 5 bases, and 12 bases separated the two germline ends. The CDR3 nucleotides read TGTGCCAGCAGCTCCATGGACGGGAACAATGAGCAGTTCTTC. It translates to CASSSMDGNNEQFF.

V usage is TRBV19 and J usage is TRBJ1-2; TRBD1 aligns across 7 bases. Unmatched junction bases numbered 23, after V lost 3 bases and J lost 1 base. This CDR3 has 21 residues. The germline CDR1 and CDR2 sequences are LNHDA and SQIVND (reference sequence). The CDR3 reads CASSMGLRLWYRGVINYGYTF. The CDR3 nucleotides are TGTGCCAGTAGTATGGGCCTCCGACTCTGGTACAGGGGCGTGATTAACTATGGCTACACCTTC.

The chain combines TRBV19 with TRBJ2-2; 7 positions agree with TRBD2. This CDR3 has 16 amino acids. Per germline, CDR1 LNHDA and CDR2 SQIVND (reference sequence). V was pared by 7 bases and J by 1 base, with 9 bases of the junction left unmatched. The CDR3 loop reads CASIPGGGRNTGELFF. The DNA for the CDR3 is TGTGCCAGTATTCCAGGCGGGGGTCGGAACACCGGGGAGCTGTTTTTT.

The rearrangement joins TRBV30 to TRBJ1-2, with D tentatively TRBD1 (5 bases). This CDR3 comprises 14 residues. Trimming pared 1 base from V and 11 bases from J, leaving 20 bases between. The germline V gene encodes CDR1 GTSNPN and CDR2 SVGIG (reference sequence). This chain's CDR3 is CAWSGSRRMGGYTF. CDR3 DNA: TGTGCCTGGAGTGGATCTCGGCGGATGGGGGGATACACCTTC.

V usage is TRBV28 and J usage is TRBJ1-3; 7 bases are shared with TRBD1. Looked up from germline, CDR1 is MDHEN and CDR2 is SYDVKM. Germline trimming cut 8 bases from V and 0 bases from J; bases unmatched to any gene: 7. The CDR3 is 15 amino acids. CDR3 amino acids: CASATGTSSGNTIYF. As DNA, the CDR3 is TGTGCCAGCGCGACAGGGACAAGCTCTGGAAACACCATATATTTT. Full variable domain (outside the CDR3, taken from reference TRBV28 and TRBJ1-3): DVKVTQSSRYLVKRTGEKVFLECVQDMDHENMFWYRQDPGLGLRLIYFSYDVKMKEKGDIPEGYSVSREKKERFSLILESASTNQTSMYLCASATGTSSGNTIYFGEGSWLTVV.

The CDR3 DNA is TGTGCCAGCAGCTTATTGGGCAAAACTGAAGCTTTCTTT. Protein sequence: CASSLLGKTEAFF. The rearrangement links TRBV7-6 to TRBJ1-1; D is ambiguous. Germline loops: CDR1 SGHVS, CDR2 FNYEAQ. The CDR3 loop spans 13 amino acids. Trimming took 2 bases from V and 5 from J, leaving 9 bases between them. Looking up the rest from reference TRBV7-6 and TRBJ1-1 gives the full variable domain: GAGVSQSPRYKVTKRGQDVALRCDPISGHVSLYWYRQALGQGPEFLTYFNYEAQQDKSGLPNDRFSAERPEGSISTLTIQRTEQRDSAMYRCASSLLGKTEAFFGQGTRLTVV.

In its sample, this clone was seen a few times. The rearrangement uses TRBV11-1 and TRBJ1-1; a weak D match, TRBD1 (6 bases). This CDR3 is 13 amino acids long. The germline gives CDR1 SGHAT, CDR2 FQDESV (reference sequence). V was clipped by 5 bases and J by 6 bases, with 13 bases between them. CDR3 sequence reads: CASSLGGVAEAFF. The CDR3 nucleotides are TGTGCCAGCAGCCTAGGGGGGGTGGCTGAAGCTTTCTTT.